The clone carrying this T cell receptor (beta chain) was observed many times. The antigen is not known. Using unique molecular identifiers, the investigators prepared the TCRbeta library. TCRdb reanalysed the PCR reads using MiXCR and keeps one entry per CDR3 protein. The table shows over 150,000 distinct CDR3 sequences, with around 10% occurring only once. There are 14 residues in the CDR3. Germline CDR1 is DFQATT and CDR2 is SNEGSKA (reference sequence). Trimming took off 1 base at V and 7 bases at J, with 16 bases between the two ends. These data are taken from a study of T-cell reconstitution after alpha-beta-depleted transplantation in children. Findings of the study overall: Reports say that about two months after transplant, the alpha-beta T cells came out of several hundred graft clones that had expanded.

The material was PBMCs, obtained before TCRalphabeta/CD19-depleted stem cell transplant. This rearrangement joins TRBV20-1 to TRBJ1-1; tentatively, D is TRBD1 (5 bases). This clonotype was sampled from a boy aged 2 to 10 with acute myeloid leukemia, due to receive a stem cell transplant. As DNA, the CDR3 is TGCAGTGCTAGAGCGCGAATCCAGGGTCTTGAAGCTTTCTTT. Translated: CSARARIQGLEAFF.